A selection of T cell receptor beta chains follows, all from one sample in a study of cytomegalovirus exposure and HLA in healthy donors. Sequenced by immunoSEQ multiplex PCR; TCRdb stores in-frame clones only, minus some. This table holds about 180,000 clones, roughly 80% found once. The source material was PBMCs. The receptors originated from a woman aged 45-65 years in good health and CMV-seronegative. CDR3s include the opening cysteine and the closing phenylalanine or tryptophan. D genes are given only for firm matches. Clone size, where shown, is once, few, many, or a class for clones that have expanded.

D gene,CDR3 length,J gene,clone size,V gene,CDR3 protein,CDR3 DNA
NA,13,TRBJ1-5,NA,TRBV2,CAVGADSNQPQHF,TGTGCAGTGGGGGCGGATAGCAATCAGCCCCAGCATTTT
NA,14,TRBJ2-1,NA,TRBV2,CASGGASIYNEQFF,TGTGCCAGCGGGGGGGCTTCAATCTACAATGAGCAGTTCTTC
TRBD2,16,TRBJ2-7,NA,TRBV5-1,CASSLAIAGGPYEQYF,TGCGCCAGCAGCTTGGCGATAGCGGGAGGACCTTACGAGCAGTACTTC
NA,15,TRBJ2-5,NA,TRBV5-4,CASSSGLRSEETQYF,TGTGCCAGCAGCTCTGGGCTTAGGTCGGAAGAGACCCAGTACTTC
NA,14,TRBJ1-2,NA,TRBV6-5,CASSFEGDNYGYTF,TGTGCCAGCAGTTTTGAAGGGGATAACTATGGCTACACCTTC
TRBD1,14,TRBJ1-4,NA,TRBV7-2,CASSIRQGDEKLFF,TGTGCCAGCAGTATCCGACAGGGAGATGAAAAACTGTTTTTT
NA,12,TRBJ2-3,NA,TRBV19,CASSTRTDTQYF,TGTGCCAGTAGCACCAGAACAGATACGCAGTATTTT
NA,14,TRBJ2-3,once,TRBV7-3,CASSLASGADTQYF,TGTGCCAGCAGCTTAGCGTCGGGGGCAGATACGCAGTATTTT
NA,13,TRBJ1-3,NA,TRBV28,CASTTPGGNTIYF,TGTGCCAGCACCACCCCGGGGGGAAACACCATATATTTT
NA,15,TRBJ1-3,few,TRBV6-5,CASSYSYGTANTIYF,TGTGCCAGCAGTTACTCGTACGGAACAGCAAACACCATATATTTT
TRBD1,19,TRBJ1-5,few,TRBV28,CASSSNPGQALYSNQPQHF,TGTGCCAGCAGTTCCAACCCGGGACAGGCCTTGTATAGCAATCAGCCCCAGCATTTT
NA,15,TRBJ2-7,NA,TRBV28,CASSWSGVTPYEQYF,TGTGCCAGCAGTTGGTCAGGCGTGACACCCTACGAGCAGTACTTC
NA,13,TRBJ1-2,few,TRBV6-4,CASSFEGGGSYTF,TGTGCCAGCAGCTTTGAGGGGGGGGGAAGCTACACCTTC
TRBD2,15,TRBJ2-1,NA,TRBV7-2,CASSFFNSGANEQFF,TGTGCCAGCAGCTTTTTTAATAGCGGGGCAAATGAGCAGTTCTTC
NA,15,TRBJ2-5,NA,TRBV12-2,CASRWFSSGDGTQYF,TGTGCAAGTCGCTGGTTTTCTTCGGGGGACGGGACCCAGTACTTC
NA,15,TRBJ1-5,NA,TRBV28,CASSLWGRGNQPQHF,TGTGCCAGCAGTTTATGGGGCAGGGGAAATCAGCCCCAGCATTTT
TRBD1,18,TRBJ1-2,NA,TRBV19,CASGKKPSWGTGNYGYTF,TGTGCCAGTGGAAAAAAACCTTCGTGGGGGACAGGGAATTATGGCTACACCTTC
TRBD1,16,TRBJ2-1,NA,TRBV7-6,CASSSGWDRGYNEQFF,TGTGCCAGCAGCTCGGGGTGGGACAGGGGGTATAATGAGCAGTTCTTC
NA,13,TRBJ2-5,NA,TRBV7-2,CASTQRKRETQYF,TGTGCCAGCACCCAGAGGAAAAGGGAGACCCAGTACTTC
TRBD1,14,TRBJ1-5,NA,TRBV5-8,CASSTWTGNQPQHF,TGTGCCAGCAGCACGTGGACAGGGAATCAGCCCCAGCATTTT
TRBD2,12,TRBJ2-7,NA,TRBV10-3,CAISGREGGQYF,TGTGCCATCAGTGGGCGGGAGGGGGGGCAGTACTTC
TRBD1,14,TRBJ1-1,few,TRBV7-9,CASSVGQGATEAFF,TGTGCCAGCAGCGTGGGACAGGGGGCCACTGAAGCTTTCTTT